This TCR beta chain was captured in a study of CD8 T cells in Susac syndrome. Study-level points and caveats: The Susac syndrome CD4+ T cell repertoires displayed no clonal expansion.

Reverse transcription of about 0.45 to 1 ug RNA was carried out with random hexamers. TCRdb re-derived calls from the immunoSEQ multiplex PCR reads in MiXCR, one entry per CDR3 protein. The sample yields about 140,000 distinct CDR3 sequences, 95% seen once. V lost 3 bases to trimming and J lost 6 bases, with 18 bases between them. The CDR3 loop spans 15 amino acids. Germline loops: CDR1 WNHNN, CDR2 SYGVQD (reference sequence). On this clonotype: Its specificity is not known.

The source is a human donor with Susac syndrome. The J gene is TRBJ2-7, the V gene TRBV10-1; D assignment may be TRBD1 or TRBD2 (5 bases each). The sequenced sample consisted of CD4+ T cells from PBMCs. The CDR3: CASSDTRGAPGEQYF. CDR3 bases: TGCGCCAGCAGTGACACGAGGGGTGCCCCGGGCGAGCAGTACTTC.